This T cell receptor beta chain was profiled in a study of CD8+ T cells in alopecia areata. Notes on the study in general: Between patients, shared TCR sequences were less clear than in mice. This was possibly due in part to HLA diversity in the patient population.

On this clone itself: Its antigen is currently unknown.

Treatment meaning: oral pan-JAK inhibitor, 5-10 mg twice daily. Extraction of RNA preceded its reverse transcription into cDNA, which served as the sequencing template. Produced via immunoSEQ multiplex PCR; TCRdb's table is partial and in-frame only. The sample contains around 120,000 clones, roughly 50% of which appear only once. This CDR3 has 12 residues. Trimming took off 5 bases at V and 7 bases at J, with 11 bases between the two ends. Germline loops: CDR1 SGHNT, CDR2 YYREEE (reference sequence). This receptor was obtained from a human donor with alopecia areata. This chain joins TRBV5-4 and TRBJ2-3, with TRBD2 as a possible D gene (5 bases). Material: CD8+ T cells sorted from blood, obtained at week 4, from a patient treated with tofacitinib. The CDR3 reads CASRGRGNTQYF. The CDR3 region has the DNA TGTGCCAGCAGGGGGAGAGGGAATACGCAGTATTTT.